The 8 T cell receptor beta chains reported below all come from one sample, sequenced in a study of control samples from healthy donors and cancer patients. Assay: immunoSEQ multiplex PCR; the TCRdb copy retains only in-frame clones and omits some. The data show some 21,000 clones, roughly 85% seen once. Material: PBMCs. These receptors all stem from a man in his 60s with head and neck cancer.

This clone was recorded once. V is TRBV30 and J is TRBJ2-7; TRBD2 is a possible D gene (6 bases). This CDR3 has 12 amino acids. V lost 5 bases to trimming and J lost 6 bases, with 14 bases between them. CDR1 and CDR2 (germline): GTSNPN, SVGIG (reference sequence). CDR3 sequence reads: CAWGPGGPEQYF. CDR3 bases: TGTGCCTGGGGTCCCGGAGGGCCCGAGCAGTACTTC.

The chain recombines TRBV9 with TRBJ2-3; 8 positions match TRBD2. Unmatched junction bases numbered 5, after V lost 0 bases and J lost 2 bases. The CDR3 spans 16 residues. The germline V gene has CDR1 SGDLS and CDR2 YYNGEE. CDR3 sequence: CASSVGTSGFTDTQYF. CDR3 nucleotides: TGTGCCAGCAGCGTAGGAACTAGCGGCTTCACAGATACGCAGTATTTT.

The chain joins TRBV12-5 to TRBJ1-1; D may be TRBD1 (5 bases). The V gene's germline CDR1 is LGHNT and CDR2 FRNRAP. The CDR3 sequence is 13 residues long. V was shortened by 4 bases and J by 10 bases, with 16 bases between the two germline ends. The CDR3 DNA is TGTGCTAGTGGTTCCCCCCCGGGGCCCGTAGCTTTCTTT. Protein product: CASGSPPGPVAFF.

CDR3 loop: CASSPVGGRGEAFF. CDR3 in DNA: TGTGCCAGCAGCCCTGTAGGGGGGCGCGGCGAAGCTTTCTTT. The chain uses TRBV7-3 and TRBJ1-1, with D possibly being TRBD1 (6 bases). Trimming pared 5 bases from V and 8 bases from J, leaving 18 bases between. The germline CDR1 and CDR2 sequences are SGHTA and FQGTGA. This CDR3 is 14 amino acids long.

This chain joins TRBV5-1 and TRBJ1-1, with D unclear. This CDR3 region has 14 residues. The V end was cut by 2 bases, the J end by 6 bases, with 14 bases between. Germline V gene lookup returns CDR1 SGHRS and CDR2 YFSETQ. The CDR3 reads CASSFRSSEAEAFF. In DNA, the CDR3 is TGCGCCAGCAGCTTCCGTTCGTCAGAAGCTGAAGCTTTCTTT.

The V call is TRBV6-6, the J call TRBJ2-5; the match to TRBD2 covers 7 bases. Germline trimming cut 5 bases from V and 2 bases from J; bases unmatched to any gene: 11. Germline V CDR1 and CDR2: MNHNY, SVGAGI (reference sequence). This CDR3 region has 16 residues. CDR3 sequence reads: CASSPRRGEGQETQYF. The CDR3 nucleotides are TGTGCCAGCAGTCCCCGTCGCGGGGAGGGGCAAGAGACCCAGTACTTC.

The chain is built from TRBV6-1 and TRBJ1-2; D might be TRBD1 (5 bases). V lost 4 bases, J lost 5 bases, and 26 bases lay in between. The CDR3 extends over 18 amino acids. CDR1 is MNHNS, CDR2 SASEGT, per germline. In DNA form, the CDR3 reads TGTGCCAGCAGTGCGGGACTTTTACTAACCCGCGCCGCTTATGGCTACACCTTC. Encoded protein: CASSAGLLLTRAAYGYTF.

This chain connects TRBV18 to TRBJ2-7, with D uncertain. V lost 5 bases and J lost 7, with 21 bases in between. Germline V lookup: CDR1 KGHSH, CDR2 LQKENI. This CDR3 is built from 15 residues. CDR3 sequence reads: CASSSNGPPGAEQYV. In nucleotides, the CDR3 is TGTGCCAGCTCATCAAACGGACCACCTGGTGCGGAGCAGTACGTC.